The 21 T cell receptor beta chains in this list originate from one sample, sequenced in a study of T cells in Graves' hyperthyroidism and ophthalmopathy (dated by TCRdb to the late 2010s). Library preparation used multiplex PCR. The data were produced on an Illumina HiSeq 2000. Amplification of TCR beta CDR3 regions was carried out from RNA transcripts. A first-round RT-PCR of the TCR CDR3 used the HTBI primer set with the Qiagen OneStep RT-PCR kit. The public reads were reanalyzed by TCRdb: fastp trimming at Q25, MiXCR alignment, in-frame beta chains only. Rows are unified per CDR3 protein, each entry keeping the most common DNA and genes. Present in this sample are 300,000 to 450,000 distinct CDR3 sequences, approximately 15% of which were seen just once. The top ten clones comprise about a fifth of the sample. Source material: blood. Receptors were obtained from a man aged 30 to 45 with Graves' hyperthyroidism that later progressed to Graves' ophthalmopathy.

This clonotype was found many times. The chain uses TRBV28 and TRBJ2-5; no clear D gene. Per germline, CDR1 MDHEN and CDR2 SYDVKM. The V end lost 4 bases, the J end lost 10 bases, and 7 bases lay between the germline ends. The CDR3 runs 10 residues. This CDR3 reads CASSSHIQYF. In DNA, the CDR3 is TGTGCCAGCAGTTCACACATCCAGTACTTC.

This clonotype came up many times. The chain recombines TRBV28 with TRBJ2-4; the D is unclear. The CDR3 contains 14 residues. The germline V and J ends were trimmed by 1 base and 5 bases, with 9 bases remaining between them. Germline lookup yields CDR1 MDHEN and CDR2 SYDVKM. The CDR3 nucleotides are TGTGCCAGCAGTTTATACCAGGAAGAAAACATTCAGTACTTC. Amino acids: CASSLYQEENIQYF.

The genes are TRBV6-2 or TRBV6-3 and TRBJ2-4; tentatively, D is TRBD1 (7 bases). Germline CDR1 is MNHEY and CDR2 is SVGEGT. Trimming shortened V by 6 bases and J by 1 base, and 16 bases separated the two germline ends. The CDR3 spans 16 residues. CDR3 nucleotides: TGTGCCAGCAGACCAACAGGGGCGGGGGCCAAAAACATTCAGTACTTC. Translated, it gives CASRPTGAGAKNIQYF.

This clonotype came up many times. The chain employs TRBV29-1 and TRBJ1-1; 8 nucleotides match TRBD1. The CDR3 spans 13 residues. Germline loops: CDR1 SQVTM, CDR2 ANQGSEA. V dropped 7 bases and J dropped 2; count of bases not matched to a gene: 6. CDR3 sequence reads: CSAWQGANTEAFF. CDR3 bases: TGCAGCGCGTGGCAGGGGGCTAACACTGAAGCTTTCTTT.

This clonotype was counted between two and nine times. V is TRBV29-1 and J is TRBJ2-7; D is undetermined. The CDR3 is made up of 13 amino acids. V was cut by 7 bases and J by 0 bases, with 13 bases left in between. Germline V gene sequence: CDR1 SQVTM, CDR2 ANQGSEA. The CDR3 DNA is TGCAGCGCCGGTAGTGGGTCCTCCTACGAGCAGTACTTC. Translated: CSAGSGSSYEQYF.

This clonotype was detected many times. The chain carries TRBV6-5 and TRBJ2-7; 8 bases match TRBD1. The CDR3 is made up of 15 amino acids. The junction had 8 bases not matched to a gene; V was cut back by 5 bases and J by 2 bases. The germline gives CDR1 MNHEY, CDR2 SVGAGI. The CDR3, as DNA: TGTGCCAGCAGTACTCGGACAGGGACCACCTACGAGCAGTACTTC. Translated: CASSTRTGTTYEQYF.

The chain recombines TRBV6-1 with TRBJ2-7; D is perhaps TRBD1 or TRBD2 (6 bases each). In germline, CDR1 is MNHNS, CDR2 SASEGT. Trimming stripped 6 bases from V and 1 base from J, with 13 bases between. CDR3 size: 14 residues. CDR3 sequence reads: CASRSTGRSYEQYF. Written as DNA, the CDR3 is TGTGCCAGCAGGTCCACAGGGAGGTCCTACGAGCAGTACTTC.

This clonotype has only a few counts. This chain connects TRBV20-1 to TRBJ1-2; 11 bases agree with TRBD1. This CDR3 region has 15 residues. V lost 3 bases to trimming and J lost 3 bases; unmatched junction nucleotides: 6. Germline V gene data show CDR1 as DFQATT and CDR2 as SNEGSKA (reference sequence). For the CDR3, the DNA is TGCAGTGCTAGGACCTCGGGACAGGGGGACTATGGCTACACCTTC. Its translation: CSARTSGQGDYGYTF.

The CDR3 here is CSARGPRDQPQHF. CDR3 DNA sequence: TGCAGTGCTAGAGGACCGCGAGATCAGCCCCAGCATTTT. The genes are TRBV20-1 and TRBJ1-5; D not resolved. V lost 1 base and J 5 bases, leaving 9 bases between the germline ends. The CDR3 extends over 13 amino acids. CDR1 and CDR2 (germline): DFQATT, SNEGSKA (reference sequence).

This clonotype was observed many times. For the CDR3, the DNA is TGTGCCAGCACCATGGACAGGCCCCTGAGGGCCAACGTCCTGACTTTC. This sequence encodes CASTMDRPLRANVLTF. The chain couples TRBV12-3 or TRBV12-4 to TRBJ2-6; 7 bases agree with TRBD1. The CDR3 has 16 amino acids. V lost 7 bases, J lost 5 bases, and 11 bases stayed unmatched.

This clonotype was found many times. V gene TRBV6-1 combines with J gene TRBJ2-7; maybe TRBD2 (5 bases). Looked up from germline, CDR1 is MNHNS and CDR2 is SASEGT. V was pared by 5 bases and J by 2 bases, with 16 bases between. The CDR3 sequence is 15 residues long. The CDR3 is CASSQGSGIPYEQYF. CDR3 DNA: TGTGCCAGCAGTCAAGGGTCGGGGATTCCCTACGAGCAGTACTTC.

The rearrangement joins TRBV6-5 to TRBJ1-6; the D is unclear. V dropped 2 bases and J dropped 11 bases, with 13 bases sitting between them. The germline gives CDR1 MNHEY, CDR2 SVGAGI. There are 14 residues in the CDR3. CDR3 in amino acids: CASSYRVGDAPLHF. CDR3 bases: TGTGCCAGCAGTTACCGGGTTGGGGATGCACCCCTCCACTTT.

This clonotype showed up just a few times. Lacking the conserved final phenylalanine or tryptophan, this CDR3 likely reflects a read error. CDR3 region: CASSRTGQGETQYL. For the CDR3, the DNA is TGTGCCAGCAGCCGCACCGGACAGGGAGAGACCCAGTACCTC. The gene calls are TRBV12-3 or TRBV12-4 and TRBJ2-5; 8 bases fit TRBD1. This CDR3 has 14 amino acids. V lost 6 bases, J lost 4 bases, and 7 bases stayed unmatched.

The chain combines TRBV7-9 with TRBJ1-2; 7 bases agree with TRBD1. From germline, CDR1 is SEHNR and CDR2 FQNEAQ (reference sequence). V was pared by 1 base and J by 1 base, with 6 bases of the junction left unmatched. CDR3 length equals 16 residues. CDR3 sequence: CASSLVGTAFNYGYTF. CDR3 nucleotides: TGTGCCAGCAGCTTAGTCGGGACAGCCTTTAACTATGGCTACACCTTC.

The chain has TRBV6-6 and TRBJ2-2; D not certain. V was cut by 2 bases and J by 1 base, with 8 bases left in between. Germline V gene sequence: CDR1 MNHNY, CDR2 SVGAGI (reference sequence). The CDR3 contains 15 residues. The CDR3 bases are TGTGCCAGCAGTTACGGAAGGGAGAACACCGGGGAGCTGTTTTTT. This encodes CASSYGRENTGELFF.

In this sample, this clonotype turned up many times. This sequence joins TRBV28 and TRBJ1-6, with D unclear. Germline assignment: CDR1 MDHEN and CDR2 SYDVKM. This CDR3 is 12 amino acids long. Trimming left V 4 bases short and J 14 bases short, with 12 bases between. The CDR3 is CASSSGAWALHF. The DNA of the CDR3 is TGTGCCAGCAGTTCTGGAGCTTGGGCCCTCCACTTT.

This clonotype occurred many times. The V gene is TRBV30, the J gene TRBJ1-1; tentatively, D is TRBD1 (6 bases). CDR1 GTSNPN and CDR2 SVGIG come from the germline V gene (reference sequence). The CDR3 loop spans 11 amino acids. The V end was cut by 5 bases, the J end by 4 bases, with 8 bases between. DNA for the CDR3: TGTGCCTGGGGGACAAGCACTGAAGCTTTCTTT. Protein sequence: CAWGTSTEAFF.

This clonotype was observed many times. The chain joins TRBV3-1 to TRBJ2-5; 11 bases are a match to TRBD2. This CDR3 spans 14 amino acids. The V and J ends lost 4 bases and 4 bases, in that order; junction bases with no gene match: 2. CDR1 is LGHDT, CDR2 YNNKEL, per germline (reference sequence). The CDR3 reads CASSRGLAGETQYF. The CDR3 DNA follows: TGTGCCAGCAGCCGCGGACTAGCGGGAGAGACCCAGTACTTC.

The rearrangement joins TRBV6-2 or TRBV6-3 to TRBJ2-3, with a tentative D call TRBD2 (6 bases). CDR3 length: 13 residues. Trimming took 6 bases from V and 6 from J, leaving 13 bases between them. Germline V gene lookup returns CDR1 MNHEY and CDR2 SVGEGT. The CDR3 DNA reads TGTGCCAGCAGACCCACTAGCCGCGATACGCAGTATTTT. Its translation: CASRPTSRDTQYF.

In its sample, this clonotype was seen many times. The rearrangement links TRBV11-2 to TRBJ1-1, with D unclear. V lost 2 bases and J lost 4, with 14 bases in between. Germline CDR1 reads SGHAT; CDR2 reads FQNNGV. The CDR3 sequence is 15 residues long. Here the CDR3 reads CASSLWSSYGTEAFF. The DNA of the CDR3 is TGTGCCAGCAGCTTATGGTCCTCTTACGGCACTGAAGCTTTCTTT.

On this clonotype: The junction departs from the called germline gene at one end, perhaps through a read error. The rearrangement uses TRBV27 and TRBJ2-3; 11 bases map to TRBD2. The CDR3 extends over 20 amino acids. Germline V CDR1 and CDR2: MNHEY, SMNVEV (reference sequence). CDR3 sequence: CASSPSLDHVTSGEEDTRYF. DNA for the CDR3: TGTGCCAGCAGTCCCTCTTTGGATCACGTGACTAGCGGGGAGGAAGATACGCGGTATTTT.